This T cell receptor beta chain was identified during a study of cytomegalovirus exposure and HLA in healthy donors. The PCR contained 60 Vbeta and 13 Jbeta primers. Clones were read by immunoSEQ multiplex PCR, and TCRdb kept only the in-frame ones, dropping some. The table has about 160,000 clones, about 75% seen once. Germline V gene sequence: CDR1 MDHEN, CDR2 SYDVKM. The CDR3 runs 17 residues. Concerning this clone: One end of the junction varies from germline; a read error may be responsible.

The sample taken for sequencing was PBMCs. This TCR derives from a man between 18 and 35 years old in good health and CMV-seronegative. The chain uses TRBV28 and TRBJ1-3; D possibly corresponds to TRBD1 (5 bases). CDR3 nucleotide sequence: TGTGCCAGCAGTTTATCGCTAAGCTTGGGGCCTGGAAACAACATATATTTT. It is translated as CASSLSLSLGPGNNIYF. The variable domain in full, completed from reference TRBV28 and TRBJ1-3, reads DVKVTQSSRYLVKRTGEKVFLECVQDMDHENMFWYRQDPGLGLRLIYFSYDVKMKEKGDIPEGYSVSREKKERFSLILESASTNQTSMYLCASSLSLSLGPGNNIYFGEGSWLTVV.